This T cell receptor (beta chain) was observed in a study of early T cells in non-severe SARS-CoV-2 infection. Study background: Chains stayed unpaired after sequencing of bulk RNA from unsorted whole blood. Study-wide results and limits: Matching with VDJdb favored anti-spike CD8 responses (missing private and CD4 specificities).

The CDR3 sequence is 17 residues long. Germline CDR1 reads DFQATT; CDR2 reads SNEGSKA (reference sequence). The TCR library protocol attached unique molecular identifiers to the individual cDNA molecules. TCRdb used MiXCR to reprocess the 5' RACE reads, holding one entry per CDR3 protein. This table holds under 85,000 distinct CDR3 sequences, roughly 13% found once. On this clonotype: What it binds is not known. At one end, the junction sequence differs from germline, possibly due to a read error.

The clonotype was recovered from an adult who was a healthcare worker with PCR-confirmed SARS-CoV-2 infection or an uninfected control (not recorded which). The source material was whole blood. V is TRBV20-1 and J is TRBJ2-3; 11 nucleotides agree with TRBD2. CDR3 sequence reads: CSARDIGRLAGGRPLSF. The DNA for the CDR3 is TGCAGTGCTAGAGATATCGGAAGGCTAGCGGGAGGCCGACCTCTTTCTTTT.